This is a list of T cell receptor beta chains from one sample in a study of response to subunit inactivated influenza vaccine. A single record per CDR3 protein comes from TCRdb applying MiXCR to the RT-PCR reads. The table lists 500,000 to 600,000 distinct CDR3 sequences, roughly 12% of them singletons. The source was PBMCs from blood, collected on the day of vaccination. The receptors were sampled from a man aged 50-59 years who received an inactivated influenza vaccine. Each CDR3 is given with its conserved first and last residue. Each record gives: V gene, D gene, J gene, CDR3 protein. A D gene is named only where the DNA matches it firmly.

V: TRBV12-3/TRBV12-4
D: NA
J: TRBJ2-1
CDR3: CASSLGDPRYNEQFF

V: TRBV7-9
D: NA
J: TRBJ1-1
CDR3: CASSFATSMNTEAFF

V: TRBV6-2/TRBV6-3
D: NA
J: TRBJ1-2
CDR3: CASSSNGANYGYTF

V: TRBV15
D: NA
J: TRBJ2-4
CDR3: CATSKRQAISKNIQYF

V: TRBV29-1
D: NA
J: TRBJ2-5
CDR3: CSVVSETQYF

V: TRBV5-1
D: TRBD2
J: TRBJ2-2
CDR3: CASSLAVGLAGGTGELFF

V: TRBV7-9
D: NA
J: TRBJ1-5
CDR3: CASSSSDRGSNQPQHF

V: TRBV4-2
D: TRBD2
J: TRBJ2-5
CDR3: CASSQGRVSGVQETQYF

V: TRBV5-1
D: TRBD1
J: TRBJ2-3
CDR3: CASSLGQGGPDTQYF

V: TRBV20-1
D: NA
J: TRBJ2-7
CDR3: CSARDWGSGEQYF

V: TRBV5-1
D: NA
J: TRBJ2-2
CDR3: CASSPSEPGELFF

V: TRBV19
D: NA
J: TRBJ1-1
CDR3: CASSMAGGNTEAFF

V: TRBV20-1
D: TRBD2
J: TRBJ2-1
CDR3: CSARDFGTSINEQFF

V: TRBV15
D: NA
J: TRBJ1-2
CDR3: CATSRDLSRGYTF

V: TRBV11-2
D: TRBD1
J: TRBJ2-7
CDR3: CASRALGGQGQGTEQYF

V: TRBV7-2
D: TRBD1
J: TRBJ2-7
CDR3: CASSPGTGGYEQYF

V: TRBV5-5
D: TRBD1
J: TRBJ2-1
CDR3: CASSFDGTDFYNEQFF

V: TRBV3-1
D: TRBD2
J: TRBJ2-1
CDR3: CASSQDLAASSYNEQFF

V: TRBV7-8
D: NA
J: TRBJ2-7
CDR3: CASSLEARGVEQYF

V: TRBV12-3/TRBV12-4
D: NA
J: TRBJ1-4
CDR3: CASSRGVIGEKLFF

V: TRBV20-1
D: NA
J: TRBJ2-7
CDR3: CSAKPGLYEQYF

V: TRBV12-3/TRBV12-4
D: NA
J: TRBJ2-7
CDR3: CASAGESVGIYEQYF

V: TRBV6-5
D: TRBD1
J: TRBJ2-2
CDR3: CASSYSVPGTVTGELFF

V: TRBV14
D: TRBD1
J: TRBJ2-2
CDR3: CASSRDRGRAGELFF

V: TRBV10-3
D: TRBD1
J: TRBJ2-1
CDR3: CAAARSPGQSSYNEQFF

V: TRBV29-1
D: NA
J: TRBJ2-3
CDR3: CSVEESASTDTQYF

V: TRBV5-1
D: NA
J: TRBJ1-1
CDR3: CASSLAGMNTEAFF

V: TRBV4-2
D: NA
J: TRBJ1-1
CDR3: CASSQVDRTEAFF

V: TRBV4-3
D: NA
J: TRBJ2-1
CDR3: CASSHGFGQSAEQFF

V: TRBV12-3/TRBV12-4
D: NA
J: TRBJ2-2
CDR3: CASLRSGELFF

V: TRBV4-3
D: NA
J: TRBJ1-2
CDR3: CASSQDASLLGYTF

V: TRBV7-9
D: NA
J: TRBJ1-1
CDR3: CASSQGLLDEAFF

V: TRBV29-1
D: NA
J: TRBJ2-7
CDR3: CSVGRKLMGEQYF

V: TRBV15
D: NA
J: TRBJ2-7
CDR3: CATSRLKDEVGEQYF

V: TRBV28
D: TRBD2
J: TRBJ2-1
CDR3: CASSSPGSGRSNEQFF

V: TRBV12-3/TRBV12-4
D: NA
J: TRBJ1-2
CDR3: CASSFERGFRGYTF

V: TRBV12-3/TRBV12-4
D: TRBD1
J: TRBJ1-5
CDR3: CASTLDRAGNQPQHF

V: TRBV9
D: TRBD1
J: TRBJ2-2
CDR3: CASSPRDRPTGELFF

V: TRBV3-1
D: NA
J: TRBJ2-7
CDR3: CASSQEAGRSYEQYF

V: TRBV4-2
D: NA
J: TRBJ2-3
CDR3: CASSPIARRLRTDTQYF

V: TRBV10-2
D: TRBD1
J: TRBJ1-5
CDR3: CASSQGQSGFSNQPQHF

V: TRBV5-1
D: NA
J: TRBJ2-3
CDR3: CASSFVAGLTDTQYF

V: TRBV5-1
D: NA
J: TRBJ2-3
CDR3: CASRSGTASTDTQYF

V: TRBV6-1
D: TRBD1
J: TRBJ2-5
CDR3: CASSEVWTGGRETQYF

V: TRBV7-3
D: NA
J: TRBJ2-3
CDR3: CASSLTQGDTQYF

V: TRBV5-1
D: NA
J: TRBJ2-7
CDR3: CASSLAELERGDYEQYF

V: TRBV3-1
D: NA
J: TRBJ2-4
CDR3: CASSQSVHSRAKNIQYF

V: TRBV12-3/TRBV12-4
D: NA
J: TRBJ2-2
CDR3: CASSFYGARTGELFF

V: TRBV5-5
D: TRBD1
J: TRBJ1-2
CDR3: CARSLKPGQGSGYTF

V: TRBV10-3
D: TRBD1
J: TRBJ2-2
CDR3: CAIGGQGNSNTGELFF

V: TRBV6-1
D: NA
J: TRBJ1-3
CDR3: CASSPHTARAGNTIYF

V: TRBV29-1
D: NA
J: TRBJ2-5
CDR3: CSVENNREETQYF

V: TRBV24-1
D: NA
J: TRBJ2-3
CDR3: CATSEVGGRVDTQYF

V: TRBV20-1
D: NA
J: TRBJ2-5
CDR3: CSALDGGLSETQYF

V: TRBV6-1
D: NA
J: TRBJ1-4
CDR3: CASSGQGEKLFF

V: TRBV11-2
D: NA
J: TRBJ2-1
CDR3: CASSRAGTRYNEQFF

V: TRBV15
D: NA
J: TRBJ1-1
CDR3: CATSRDRGGVGTEAFF

V: TRBV29-1
D: NA
J: TRBJ2-7
CDR3: CSAATGNYEQYF

V: TRBV3-1
D: NA
J: TRBJ2-7
CDR3: CASSPSRGYEQYF

V: TRBV5-1
D: TRBD2
J: TRBJ2-3
CDR3: CASSLPTSGAADTQYF